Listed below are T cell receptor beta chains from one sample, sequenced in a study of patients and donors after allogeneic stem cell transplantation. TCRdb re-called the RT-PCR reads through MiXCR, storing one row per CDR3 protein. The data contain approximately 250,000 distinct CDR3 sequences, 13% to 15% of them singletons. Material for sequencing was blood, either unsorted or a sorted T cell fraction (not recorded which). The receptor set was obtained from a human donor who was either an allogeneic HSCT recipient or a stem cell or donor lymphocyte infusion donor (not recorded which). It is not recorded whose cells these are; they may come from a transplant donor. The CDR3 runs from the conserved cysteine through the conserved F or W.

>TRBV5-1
CASSLVQGKETQYF
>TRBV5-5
CASSLGGGRGTDTQYF
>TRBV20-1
CSTLLAGGGFNEQFF
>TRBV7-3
CASSQAPGVNEQFF
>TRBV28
CASREQTNYGYTF
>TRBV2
CASSRVTAFF
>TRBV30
CAWVDSFYGYTF
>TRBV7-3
CASSSPAGLDTEQFF
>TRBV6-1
CASSHGGEVRNQPQHF
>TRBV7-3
CASRRAEGSTDTQYF
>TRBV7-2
CASRGFSNYGYTF
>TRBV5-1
CASSLGPGNQETQYF
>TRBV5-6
CASSLLQGVETQYF
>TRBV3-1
CASSQLRAGEEETQYF
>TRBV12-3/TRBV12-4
CASRPQSSAGATQYF
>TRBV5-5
CASNLNPGTGDSPLHF
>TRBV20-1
CSARDAGQGTRTLHF
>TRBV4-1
CASSQDAGGHSSYNSPLHF
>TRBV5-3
CARSLRDPPGLQNQETQYF
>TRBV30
CAWRDQGARYGYTF
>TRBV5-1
CASSLVPSGGAYNEQFF
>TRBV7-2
CASSPRLRGETQYF
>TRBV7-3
CASSLSPGRHGYTF
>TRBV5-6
CASSLGTVHYGYTF
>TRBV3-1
CASSQINYGYTF
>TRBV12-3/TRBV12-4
CASSLRRAGGGTGNEQFF
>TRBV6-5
CASTKPGNTIYF
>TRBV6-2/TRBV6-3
CASSYSNKRTGSYQPQHF
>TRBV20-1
CSASQGNTYGYTF
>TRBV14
CASSQAGADYGYTF
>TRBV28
CASSPPTAIRTEAFF
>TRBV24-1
CATSDFSGHNNQPQHF
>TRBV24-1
CATSDPGTSGTGEQYF
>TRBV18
CASSPSGTGGSYEQFF
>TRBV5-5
CASSLDGTGYQPQHF
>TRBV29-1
CSVGQGESAQHF
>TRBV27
CASKARGEGETQYF
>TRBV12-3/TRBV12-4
CASSLKDSNTEAFF
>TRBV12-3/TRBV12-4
CASSITIGGYTF
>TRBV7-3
CASSPITTDTQYF
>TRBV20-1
CSAGKGPQHF
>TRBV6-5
CASSNFREQYF
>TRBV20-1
CSAPPPTASTDTQYF
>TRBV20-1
CSASSPGGGYGYTF
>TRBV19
CASNKQGATTEAFF
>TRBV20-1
CSAQSGGDLDQYF
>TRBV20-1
CSARISRGANSPLHF